Each of the 19 T cell receptor beta chains below was sequenced from the same sample in a study of T cell responses to AZD1222 COVID-19 vaccine. Measured with immunoSEQ multiplex PCR; TCRdb has only the in-frame clones, and not every one. Among roughly 130,000 clones, 80% to 90% were seen once, and the ten largest hold approximately 1.7%. The source material was peripheral blood, sampled on day 0 of AZD1222 vaccination. Receptors were obtained from an adult in good health.

The CDR3 DNA is TGCAGCGTTACGTGGACAGGGGTACGGACTGAAGCTTTCTTT. It specifies CSVTWTGVRTEAFF. V and J are TRBV29-1 and TRBJ1-1, with TRBD1 matching 9 bases. The CDR3 spans 14 residues. With 5 bases clipped from V and 5 bases from J, the junction kept 9 bases outside the gene matches. CDR1 and CDR2 (germline): SQVTM, ANQGSEA.

The rearrangement links TRBV24-1 to TRBJ2-6; TRBD1 matches 7 bases. V shed 4 bases and J 0 bases; nucleotides not matched to a gene: 11. The V gene's germline CDR1 is KGHDR and CDR2 SFDVKD. The CDR3 length is 19 residues. The chain's CDR3 is CATSDRTGPRGSGANVLTF. The DNA for the CDR3 is TGTGCCACCAGTGACCGGACAGGCCCAAGAGGCTCTGGGGCCAACGTCCTGACTTTC.

The rearrangement links TRBV27 to TRBJ2-1, with D possibly being TRBD1 (5 bases). The germline gives CDR1 MNHEY, CDR2 SMNVEV (reference sequence). CDR3 length equals 16 residues. V was clipped by 6 bases and J by 4 bases, with 19 bases between them. The DNA for the CDR3 is TGTGCCAGCAGCTCCGACCCGTCTAAGGGGTACAATGAGCAGTTCTTC. The encoded protein is CASSSDPSKGYNEQFF.

The chain joins TRBV7-8 to TRBJ1-2; D is possibly TRBD1 (5 bases). The CDR3 has 13 residues. CDR1 SGHVS and CDR2 FQNEAQ come from the germline V gene. V lost 5 bases and J 2 bases, leaving 9 bases between the germline ends. The DNA of the CDR3 is TGTGCCAGCAGCCGGGACGTCAACTATGGCTACACCTTC. It codes for CASSRDVNYGYTF.

This clone has ten or more counts. This chain joins TRBV15 and TRBJ1-1, with unresolved D. Germline CDR1 LNHNV, CDR2 YYDKDF (reference sequence). Trimming shortened V by 8 bases and J by 5 bases, and 12 bases separated the two germline ends. This CDR3 is built from 12 residues. CDR3 DNA sequence: TGTGCCACCCACGGTCCGACGACTGAAGCTTTCTTT. Its translation: CATHGPTTEAFF.

This chain uses TRBV25-1 with TRBJ1-1, with TRBD1 matching over 7 bases. The CDR3 extends over 16 amino acids. The V segment lost 4 bases and the J segment 1 base; nucleotides outside the gene matches: 9. In germline, CDR1 is MGHDK, CDR2 SYGVNS. The CDR3 loop reads CASSAHRGPKNTEAFF. The CDR3 DNA reads as TGTGCCAGCAGTGCGCACAGGGGTCCCAAGAACACTGAAGCTTTCTTT.

J is TRBJ1-3 and V is TRBV5-4; D call uncertain. The germline V gene encodes CDR1 SGHNT and CDR2 YYREEE (reference sequence). Trimming removed 0 bases at V and 2 bases at J, with 9 bases between. The CDR3 runs 15 residues. The CDR3 DNA sequence: TGTGCCAGCAGCTTGGGAACGTGGCCTGGAAACACCATATATTTT. It yields the protein CASSLGTWPGNTIYF.

CDR3 nucleotide sequence: TGTGCCAGCAGCCAGGGACAGGCGTATTCACCCCTCCACTTT. Translated, it gives CASSQGQAYSPLHF. The chain joins TRBV7-8 to TRBJ1-6; 8 positions agree with TRBD1. Germline CDR1 SGHVS, CDR2 FQNEAQ. Trimming removed 5 bases from V and 8 bases from J; junction bases left unmatched: 5. The CDR3 is made up of 14 amino acids.

There are a few counts of this clone. The gene calls are TRBV6-4 and TRBJ2-1, with 10 bases matching TRBD2. The CDR3 spans 16 residues. J lost 8 bases, V lost 3 bases, and 10 bases had no gene match. CDR1 is MRHNA, CDR2 SNTAGT, per germline. The CDR3 region has the DNA TGTGCCAGCAGTGAAGTCGGGCTAGCGGGGGATGATGAGCAGTTCTTC. It specifies CASSEVGLAGDDEQFF.

This clone was recorded only once. This chain joins TRBV7-2 and TRBJ1-2; D gene ambiguous. The V gene lost 4 bases and the J gene lost 1 base, with 10 bases spanning the gap. This CDR3 spans 14 amino acids. Looked up from germline, CDR1 is SGHTA and CDR2 is FQGNSA. This chain's CDR3 is CASSSSRLNYGYTF. The DNA for the CDR3 is TGTGCCAGCAGCTCGAGTCGACTTAACTATGGCTACACCTTC. Full variable domain (missing parts from reference TRBV7-2 and TRBJ1-2): GAGVSQSPSNKVTEKGKDVELRCDPISGHTALYWYRQSLGQGLEFLIYFQGNSAPDKSGLPSDRFSAERTGGSVSTLTIQRTQQEDSAVYLCASSSSRLNYGYTFGSGTRLTVV.

The chain is built from TRBV15 and TRBJ1-2; TRBD1 matches 7 bases. The CDR3 consists of 17 residues. The ends lost 0 bases at V and 4 bases at J; junction bases unmatched: 11. Germline loops: CDR1 LNHNV, CDR2 YYDKDF (reference sequence). The CDR3 sequence: CATSRDMGDRAGYGYTF. The CDR3 bases are TGTGCCACCAGCAGAGATATGGGTGACAGGGCGGGCTATGGCTACACCTTC.

The V gene is TRBV6-5, the J gene TRBJ1-2, with D unresolved. The CDR3 totals 14 residues. Trimming removed 3 bases at V and 4 bases at J, with 12 bases between. Germline assignment: CDR1 MNHEY and CDR2 SVGAGI. The CDR3 spells CASSYTSQFYGYTF. In DNA, the CDR3 is TGTGCCAGCAGTTATACCTCACAATTCTATGGCTACACCTTC.

The rearrangement joins TRBV7-3 to TRBJ2-7; the match to TRBD1 covers 8 bases. V trimming: 4 bases; J trimming: 6 bases; junction bases outside the gene matches: 8. Germline CDR1 and CDR2: SGHTA and FQGTGA. The CDR3 has 14 amino acids. CDR3 nucleotide sequence: TGTGCCAGCAGCTCCCGACAGGGGAGGAGCGAGCAGTACTTC. Protein product: CASSSRQGRSEQYF.

The CDR3 bases are TGTGCCAGCAGCCCGCCTGGACAGGCTAATGAAAAACTGTTTTTT. It yields the protein CASSPPGQANEKLFF. The chain links TRBV3-1 (or the pseudogene TRBV3-2) to TRBJ1-4, with 7 bases fitting TRBD1. Germline loops: CDR1 LGHDT, CDR2 YNNKEL (reference sequence). J gave up 3 bases and V 4 bases, and 5 bases lay outside the gene matches. This CDR3 contains 15 residues.

The chain links TRBV7-2 to TRBJ2-5; 8 bases match TRBD2. The J segment lost 5 bases and the V segment lost 8 bases, leaving 13 bases of the junction unmatched. This CDR3 is 15 amino acids long. CDR1 and CDR2 from the germline V gene are SGHTA and FQGNSA. In DNA, the CDR3 is TGTGCCAGCTCGGGATTCGGGGGGGCGCGGGAGACCCAGTACTTC. It translates to CASSGFGGARETQYF.

The chain employs TRBV4-2 and TRBJ1-1; 11 bases match TRBD1. The V gene end was trimmed by 1 base and the J gene end by 5 bases; junction bases not matched to a gene: 6. This CDR3 region has 16 residues. CDR1 and CDR2 from the germline V gene are LGHNA and YNFKEQ. The CDR3 here is CASSQVLGQGGTEAFF. The CDR3 coding sequence is TGTGCCAGCAGCCAAGTGTTGGGACAGGGGGGTACTGAAGCTTTCTTT.

The chain is built from TRBV19 and TRBJ2-5; perhaps D is TRBD1 or TRBD2 (5 bases each). The CDR3 has 14 amino acids. V was trimmed by 2 bases and J by 5 bases, leaving 12 bases between them. The V gene's germline CDR1 is LNHDA and CDR2 SQIVND (reference sequence). DNA for the CDR3: TGTGCCAGTAGTATATCGAGGGGTTGGGAGACCCAGTACTTC. The encoded protein is CASSISRGWETQYF.

The chain combines TRBV7-2 with TRBJ1-3, with D maybe TRBD1 (5 bases). The CDR3 covers 17 residues. Deletions cut 2 bases from V and 3 bases from J, with 17 bases between. CDR1 and CDR2 (germline): SGHTA, FQGNSA. CDR3 protein: CASSLYKGAKGGNTIYF. The CDR3 DNA is TGTGCCAGCAGCTTATATAAAGGGGCAAAAGGTGGAAACACCATATATTTT. Full variable domain (missing parts from reference TRBV7-2 and TRBJ1-3): GAGVSQSPSNKVTEKGKDVELRCDPISGHTALYWYRQSLGQGLEFLIYFQGNSAPDKSGLPSDRFSAERTGGSVSTLTIQRTQQEDSAVYLCASSLYKGAKGGNTIYFGEGSWLTVV.

The chain joins TRBV6-5 to TRBJ2-5; D not resolved. The germline V gene has CDR1 MNHEY and CDR2 SVGAGI. The CDR3 has 13 residues. Trimming shortened V by 0 bases and J by 5 bases, and 7 bases separated the two germline ends. For the CDR3, the DNA is TGTGCCAGCAGTTACTCGAATAAGGAGACCCAGTACTTC. Its protein is CASSYSNKETQYF.